These 9 T cell receptor beta chains were all obtained from the same sample, sequenced in a study of blood T cells in healthy people across ages. With a J-beta primer mix and a sample-barcoded 5' primer, a second PCR ran roughly 6 to 11 cycles. TCRdb reprocessed the 5' RACE reads via MiXCR and lists one record per CDR3 protein. The sample has 850,000 to 1,000,000 distinct CDR3 sequences; about 48% are singletons. Sequencing used blood. Receptors were obtained from a young man in good health.

This sequence joins TRBV6-2 or TRBV6-3 and TRBJ2-7, with TRBD2 matching 7 bases. The germline gives CDR1 MNHEY, CDR2 SVGEGT. This CDR3 has 15 amino acids. J was trimmed by 2 bases and V by 2 bases; bases with no gene match: 6. CDR3 residues: CASSYRPGGPYEQYF. CDR3 coding DNA: TGTGCCAGCAGTTACCGACCGGGGGGACCCTACGAGCAGTACTTC.

This sequence joins TRBV3-1 and TRBJ2-7, with no clear D. This CDR3 region has 11 residues. Germline values: CDR1 LGHDT, CDR2 YNNKEL (reference sequence). The V gene lost 1 base and the J gene lost 8 bases, with 6 bases spanning the gap. CDR3 sequence reads: CASSQASKQYF. In DNA form, the CDR3 reads TGTGCCAGCAGCCAAGCGTCCAAGCAGTACTTC.

The gene calls are TRBV10-3 and TRBJ2-6; no clear D gene. This CDR3 comprises 13 residues. Deletions cut 5 bases from V and 1 base from J, with 3 bases between. The germline V gene encodes CDR1 ENHRY and CDR2 SYGVKD. The CDR3 region is CAISMSGANVLTF. CDR3 DNA sequence: TGTGCCATCAGTATGTCTGGGGCCAACGTCCTGACTTTC.

CDR3 region: CASWAQRANYGYTF. The CDR3 bases are TGCGCCAGCTGGGCACAGCGAGCTAACTATGGCTACACCTTC. V gene TRBV5-1 combines with J gene TRBJ1-2; D unclear. CDR3 size: 14 residues. Between the trimmed V and J ends, which lost 7 bases and 0 bases, there was a span of 13 bases. CDR1 and CDR2 (germline): SGHRS, YFSETQ.

The rearrangement joins TRBV20-1 to TRBJ1-5, with TRBD1 identical over 7 bases. The ends lost 3 bases at V and 9 bases at J; junction bases unmatched: 14. CDR1 is DFQATT, CDR2 SNEGSKA, per germline (reference sequence). This CDR3 comprises 15 residues. CDR3 coding DNA: TGCAGTGCTAGTGATCAGACAGGGAGGAGAGGGCCCCAGCATTTT. This translates into CSASDQTGRRGPQHF.

This clonotype was observed at least ten times. The chain links TRBV27 to TRBJ2-7; D may be TRBD1 or TRBD2 (5 bases each). This CDR3 is built from 14 residues. V dropped 5 bases and J dropped 2 bases, with 13 bases sitting between them. Germline V lookup: CDR1 MNHEY, CDR2 SMNVEV (reference sequence). The CDR3 bases are TGTGCCAGCAGTCCAGGGACGGCTACCTACGAGCAGTACTTC. Translated, it gives CASSPGTATYEQYF.

In this sample, this clonotype turned up a few times. The J gene is TRBJ2-1, the V gene TRBV29-1; D possibly matches TRBD1 or TRBD2 (5 bases each). The ends were cut back, 6 bases at V and 5 bases at J, with 11 bases in the middle. Germline CDR1 and CDR2: SQVTM and ANQGSEA. This CDR3 region has 12 residues. The CDR3 region has the DNA TGCAGCGTGGGGACGTTCGACAATGAGCAGTTCTTC. This translates into CSVGTFDNEQFF.

In this sample, this clonotype turned up a few times. The rearrangement links TRBV28 to TRBJ2-5, with 8 bases that match TRBD1. This CDR3 has 15 residues. V lost 8 bases, J lost 4 bases, and 12 bases stayed unmatched. The germline gives CDR1 MDHEN, CDR2 SYDVKM. The CDR3 here is CASGRGQGAPETQYF. The CDR3 DNA reads TGTGCCAGCGGTCGTGGGCAGGGGGCCCCAGAGACCCAGTACTTC.

This chain joins TRBV7-2 and TRBJ2-3, with 7 nucleotides matching TRBD2. The CDR3 spans 16 residues. V gave up 2 bases and J gave up 0 bases; unmatched junction bases: 5. Germline V lookup: CDR1 SGHTA, CDR2 FQGNSA. The CDR3: CASSLHTSESTDTQYF. The CDR3 coding sequence is TGTGCCAGCAGCTTACACACTAGCGAGAGCACAGATACGCAGTATTTT. The variable domain in full, completed from reference TRBV7-2 and TRBJ2-3, reads GAGVSQSPSNKVTEKGKDVELRCDPISGHTALYWYRQSLGQGLEFLIYFQGNSAPDKSGLPSDRFSAERTGGSVSTLTIQRTQQEDSAVYLCASSLHTSESTDTQYFGPGTRLTVL.